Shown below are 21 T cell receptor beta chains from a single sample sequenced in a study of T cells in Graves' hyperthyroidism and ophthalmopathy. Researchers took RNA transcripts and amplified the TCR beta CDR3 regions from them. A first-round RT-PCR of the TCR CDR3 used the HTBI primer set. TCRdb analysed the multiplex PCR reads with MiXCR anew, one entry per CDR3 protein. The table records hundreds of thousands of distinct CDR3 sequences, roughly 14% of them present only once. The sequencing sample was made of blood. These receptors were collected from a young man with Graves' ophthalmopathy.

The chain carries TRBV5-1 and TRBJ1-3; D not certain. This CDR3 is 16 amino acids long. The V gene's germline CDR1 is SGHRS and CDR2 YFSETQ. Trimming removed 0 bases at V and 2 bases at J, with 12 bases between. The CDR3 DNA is TGCGCCAGCAGCTTGGAAGTGCAATCGGCTGGAAACACCATATATTTT. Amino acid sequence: CASSLEVQSAGNTIYF.

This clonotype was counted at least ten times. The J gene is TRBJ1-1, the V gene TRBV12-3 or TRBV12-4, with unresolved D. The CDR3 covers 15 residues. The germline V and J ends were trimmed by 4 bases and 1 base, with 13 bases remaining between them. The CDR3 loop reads CASSSRGRQNTEAFF. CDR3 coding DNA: TGTGCCAGCAGTTCCCGAGGGCGACAGAACACTGAAGCTTTCTTT.

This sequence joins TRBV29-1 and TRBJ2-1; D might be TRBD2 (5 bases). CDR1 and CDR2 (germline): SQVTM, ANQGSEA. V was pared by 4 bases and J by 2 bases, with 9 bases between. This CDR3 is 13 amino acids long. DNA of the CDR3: TGCAGCGTTGGTGGGAGCGCCTACAATGAGCAGTTCTTC. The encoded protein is CSVGGSAYNEQFF.

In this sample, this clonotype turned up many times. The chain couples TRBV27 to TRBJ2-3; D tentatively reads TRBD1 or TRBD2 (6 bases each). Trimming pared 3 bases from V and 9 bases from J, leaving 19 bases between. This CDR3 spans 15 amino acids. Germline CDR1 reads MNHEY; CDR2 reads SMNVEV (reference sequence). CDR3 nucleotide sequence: TGTGCCAGCAGTTTCAACAGGGACTCCCGGGGGACGCAGTATTTT. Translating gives CASSFNRDSRGTQYF.

The CDR3 DNA follows: TGTGCCAGTAGTTCAAACCCCCGGACAGTCGGCGAGCAGTACTTC. This codes for CASSSNPRTVGEQYF. The genes are TRBV19 and TRBJ2-7, with D perhaps TRBD1 (6 bases). Germline V gene sequence: CDR1 LNHDA, CDR2 SQIVND (reference sequence). This CDR3 region has 15 residues. Trimming cost V 5 bases and J 6 bases, with 20 bases left between them.

Written as DNA, the CDR3 is TGTGCCAGTAGTATTGGCACCGGGGAGCTGTTTTTT. It codes for CASSIGTGELFF. The chain has TRBV19 and TRBJ2-2; no reliable D call. This CDR3 has 12 amino acids. V lost 3 bases and J 4 bases, leaving 3 bases between the germline ends. The germline V gene encodes CDR1 LNHDA and CDR2 SQIVND (reference sequence).

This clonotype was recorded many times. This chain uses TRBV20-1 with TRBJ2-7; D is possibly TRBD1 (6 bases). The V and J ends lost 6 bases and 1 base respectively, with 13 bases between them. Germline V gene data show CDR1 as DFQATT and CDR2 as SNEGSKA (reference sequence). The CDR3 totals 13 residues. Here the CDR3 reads CSAAGALSYEQYF. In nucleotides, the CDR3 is TGCAGTGCCGCAGGGGCACTGTCCTACGAGCAGTACTTC.

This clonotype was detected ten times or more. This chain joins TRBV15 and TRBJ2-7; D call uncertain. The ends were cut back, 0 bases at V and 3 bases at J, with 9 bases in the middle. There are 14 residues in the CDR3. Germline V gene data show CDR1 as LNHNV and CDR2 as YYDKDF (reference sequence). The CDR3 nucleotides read TGTGCCACCAGCAGAGATCCCTCCAACTACGAGCAGTACTTC. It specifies CATSRDPSNYEQYF.

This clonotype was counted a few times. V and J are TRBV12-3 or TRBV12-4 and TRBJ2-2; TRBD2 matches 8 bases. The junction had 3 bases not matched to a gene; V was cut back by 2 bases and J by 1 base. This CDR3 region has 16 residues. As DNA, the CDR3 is TGTGCCAGCAGTTTATCGGCGGGGGGGAACACCGGGGAGCTGTTTTTT. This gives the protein CASSLSAGGNTGELFF.

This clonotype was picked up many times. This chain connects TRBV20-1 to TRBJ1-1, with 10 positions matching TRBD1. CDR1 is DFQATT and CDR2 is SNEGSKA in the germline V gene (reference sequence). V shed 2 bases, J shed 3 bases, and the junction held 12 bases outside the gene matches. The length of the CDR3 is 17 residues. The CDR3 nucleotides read TGCAGTGCTAGACCTAGGGTGACAGGGGGCTGGTACACTGAAGCTTTCTTT. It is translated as CSARPRVTGGWYTEAFF.

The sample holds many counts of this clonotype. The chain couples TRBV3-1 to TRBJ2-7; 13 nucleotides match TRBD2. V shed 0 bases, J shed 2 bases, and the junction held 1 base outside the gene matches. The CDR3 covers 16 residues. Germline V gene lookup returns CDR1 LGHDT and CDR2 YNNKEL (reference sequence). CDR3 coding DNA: TGTGCCAGCAGCCAAGAAACTAGCGGGGGGGCCTACGAGCAGTACTTC. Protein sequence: CASSQETSGGAYEQYF.

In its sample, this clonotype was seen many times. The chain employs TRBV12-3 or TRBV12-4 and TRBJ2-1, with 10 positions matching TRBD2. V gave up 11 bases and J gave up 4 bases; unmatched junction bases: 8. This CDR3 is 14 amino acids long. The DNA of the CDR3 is TGTGCCTCAAGTAGCGGGGGGAAATACAATGAGCAGTTCTTC. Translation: CASSSGGKYNEQFF.

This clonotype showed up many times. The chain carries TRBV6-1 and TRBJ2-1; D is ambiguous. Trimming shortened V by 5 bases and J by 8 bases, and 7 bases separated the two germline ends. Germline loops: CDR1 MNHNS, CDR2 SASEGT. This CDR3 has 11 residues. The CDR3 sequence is CASSPQYEQFF. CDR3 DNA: TGTGCCAGCAGTCCTCAATATGAGCAGTTCTTC.

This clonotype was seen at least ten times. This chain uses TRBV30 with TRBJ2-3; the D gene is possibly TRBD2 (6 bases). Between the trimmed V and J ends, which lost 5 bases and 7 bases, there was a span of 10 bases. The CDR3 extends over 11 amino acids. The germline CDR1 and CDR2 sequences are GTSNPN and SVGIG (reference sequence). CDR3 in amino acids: CAWGGLNTQYF. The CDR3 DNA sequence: TGTGCCTGGGGAGGGCTAAATACGCAGTATTTT.

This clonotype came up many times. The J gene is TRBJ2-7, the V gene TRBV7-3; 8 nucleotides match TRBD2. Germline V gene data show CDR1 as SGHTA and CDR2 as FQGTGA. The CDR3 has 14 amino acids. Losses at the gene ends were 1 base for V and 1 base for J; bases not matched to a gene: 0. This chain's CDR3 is CASSLIAGSYEQYF. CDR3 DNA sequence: TGTGCCAGCAGCTTAATAGCGGGGTCCTACGAGCAGTACTTC. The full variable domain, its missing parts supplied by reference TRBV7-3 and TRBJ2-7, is GAGVSQTPSNKVTEKGKYVELRCDPISGHTALYWYRQSLGQGPEFLIYFQGTGAADDSGLPNDRFFAVRPEGSVSTLKIQRTERGDSAVYLCASSLIAGSYEQYFGPGTRLTVT.

The CDR3 protein is CASSVATSGPYEQYF. CDR3 sequence (DNA): TGTGCCAGCAGCGTAGCAACTAGCGGTCCCTACGAGCAGTACTTC. The chain couples TRBV9 to TRBJ2-7, with TRBD2 matching 8 bases. V gave up 0 bases and J gave up 2 bases; unmatched junction bases: 4. CDR1 and CDR2 (germline): SGDLS, YYNGEE. The CDR3 is made up of 15 amino acids. The whole variable domain, filled in from reference TRBV9 and TRBJ2-7, reads DSGVTQTPKHLITATGQRVTLRCSPRSGDLSVYWYQQSLDQGLQFLIQYYNGEERAKGNILERFSAQQFPDLHSELNLSSLELGDSALYFCASSVATSGPYEQYFGPGTRLTVT.

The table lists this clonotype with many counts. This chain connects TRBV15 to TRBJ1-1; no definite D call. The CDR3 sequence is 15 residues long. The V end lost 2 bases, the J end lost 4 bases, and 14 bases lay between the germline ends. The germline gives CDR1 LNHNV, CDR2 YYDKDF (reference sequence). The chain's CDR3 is CATSRKAALSTEAFF. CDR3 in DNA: TGTGCCACCAGCAGAAAAGCGGCGTTATCCACTGAAGCTTTCTTT.

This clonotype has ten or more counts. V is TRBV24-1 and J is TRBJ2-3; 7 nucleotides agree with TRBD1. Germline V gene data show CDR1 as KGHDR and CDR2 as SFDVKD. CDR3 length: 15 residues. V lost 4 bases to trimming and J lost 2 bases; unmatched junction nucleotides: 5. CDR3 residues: CATSEPTGITDTQYF. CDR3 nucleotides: TGTGCCACCAGTGAACCGACAGGGATCACAGATACGCAGTATTTT.

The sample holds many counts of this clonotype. CDR3 DNA: TGTGCCAGCAGCTTCCGAGGGGGGACAGATACGCAGTATTTT. Translating it yields CASSFRGGTDTQYF. The chain has TRBV11-2 and TRBJ2-3; tentatively, D is TRBD1 or TRBD2 (6 bases each). V lost 3 bases, J lost 3 bases, and 10 bases lay in between. Per the germline V gene, CDR1 is SGHAT and CDR2 is FQNNGV. This CDR3 has 14 residues.

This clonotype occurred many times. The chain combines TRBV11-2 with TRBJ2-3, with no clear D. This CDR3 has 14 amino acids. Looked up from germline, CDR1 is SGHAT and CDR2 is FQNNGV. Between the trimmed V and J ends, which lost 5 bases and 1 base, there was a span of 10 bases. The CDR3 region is CASSPAWGTDTQYF. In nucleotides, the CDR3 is TGTGCCAGCAGCCCAGCTTGGGGCACAGATACGCAGTATTTT.

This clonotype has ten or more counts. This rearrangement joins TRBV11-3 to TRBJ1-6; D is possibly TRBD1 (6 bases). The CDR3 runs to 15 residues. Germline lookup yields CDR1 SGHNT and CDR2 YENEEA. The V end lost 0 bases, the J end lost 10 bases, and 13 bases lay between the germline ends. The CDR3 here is CASSLDAGDDSPLHF. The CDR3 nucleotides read TGTGCCAGCAGCTTAGATGCAGGGGATGACTCACCCCTCCACTTT.